This TCR beta chain was sequenced during a study of graft-versus-host responses after intestinal transplantation. Findings and limits, study-wide: The authors found GvH clones in recipient marrow, some appearing first in ileum or blood.

As to this clone: Its antigen remains unidentified.

Clones were sequenced by immunoSEQ multiplex PCR, and TCRdb holds only the in-frame ones, with some missing. The sample gives over 8,500 clones, roughly 95% of which show up once; 16% is in the top ten. Between the trimmed V and J ends, which lost 3 bases and 0 bases, there was a span of 3 bases. The CDR3 is 12 amino acids. CDR1 is SGHDN and CDR2 is FVKESK in the germline V gene. Here the sequenced sample was bone marrow, taken 521 days after intestinal transplantation. The sequence came from a human patient who received an intestinal transplant, so some T cells may come from the graft donor. The V and J genes are TRBV14 and TRBJ2-7; no reliable D call. In DNA, the CDR3 is TGTGCCAGCAGCCACAGCTCCTACGAGCAGTACTTC. This encodes CASSHSSYEQYF.